This passage covers 27 T cell receptor beta chains from one sample sequenced in a study of T cells expressing NK-cell markers. TCRdb re-called the 5' RACE reads and shows each CDR3 protein once, DNA omitted. The sample includes 250,000 or so distinct CDR3 sequences. The sample consisted of blood T cells: a sorted CD56 or NKG2C T cell subset, CD4+ or CD8+ T cells, or bulk PBMC T cells (not recorded which). The source of these receptors is a woman aged 18-70 years in good health.

CDR3 amino acids: CASSPGEKGANVLTF. The V gene is TRBV18, the J gene TRBJ2-6. This CDR3 region has 15 residues. The germline CDR1 and CDR2 sequences are KGHSH and LQKENI.

This rearrangement joins TRBV29-1 to TRBJ2-5; TCRdb returns TRBD2, unconfirmable since there is no DNA. CDR1 is SQVTM, CDR2 ANQGSEA, per germline. This CDR3 spans 12 amino acids. The CDR3 reads CSVDGGSETQYF.

The chain has TRBV28 and TRBJ1-2; TCRdb picks TRBD1, but there is no DNA to check that call. This CDR3 comprises 17 residues. Looked up from germline, CDR1 is MDHEN and CDR2 is SYDVKM. This chain's CDR3 is CASSPVPGQGPNYGYTF.

The chain has TRBV25-1 and TRBJ2-4; as DNA is missing, the TRBD1 call by TCRdb cannot be tested. The CDR3 has 12 residues. Germline CDR1 MGHDK, CDR2 SYGVNS. CDR3 sequence: CASRGQGDIQYF.

The chain couples TRBV20-1 to TRBJ1-5; TCRdb calls TRBD1, which cannot be checked without DNA. The CDR3 loop spans 14 amino acids. The V gene's germline CDR1 is DFQATT and CDR2 SNEGSKA (reference sequence). CDR3 sequence: CSARRTGTNQPQHF.

The rearrangement joins TRBV27 to TRBJ2-6; the D call of TRBD2 rests on TCRdb alone, since no DNA is present to check it. The CDR3 consists of 18 residues. Germline CDR1 reads MNHEY; CDR2 reads SMNVEV (reference sequence). The CDR3: CASSTPGTSRSGANVLTF. The full variable domain, in which reference TRBV27 and TRBJ2-6 provide the parts outside the CDR3, is EAQVTQNPRYLITVTGKKLTVTCSQNMNHEYMSWYRQDPGLGLRQIYYSMNVEVTDKGDVPEGYKVSRKEKRNFPLILESPSPNQTSLYFCASSTPGTSRSGANVLTFGAGSRLTVL.

The V call is TRBV4-3, the J call TRBJ2-7; TCRdb's assignment of TRBD1 cannot be checked, as there is no DNA. CDR1 and CDR2 (germline): LGHNA, YSLEER. The CDR3 is 14 amino acids. The CDR3 region is CASSQGRTSYEQYF.

The gene calls are TRBV12-3 or TRBV12-4 and TRBJ1-5; TCRdb's D call, TRBD1, is unchecked because there is no DNA. This CDR3 contains 15 residues. The CDR3: CASSPGQGGNQPQHF.

CDR3: CSARLETGELFF. J is TRBJ2-2 and V is TRBV20-1. CDR3 length equals 12 residues. Germline V gene sequence: CDR1 DFQATT, CDR2 SNEGSKA (reference sequence).

The V and J genes are TRBV19 and TRBJ2-3. Germline V CDR1 and CDR2: LNHDA, SQIVND (reference sequence). The CDR3 has 14 residues. This chain's CDR3 is CASSITGKTDTQYF.

This rearrangement joins TRBV7-9 to TRBJ2-7; TCRdb gives TRBD1 as the D gene, but with no DNA this cannot be confirmed. This CDR3 has 16 amino acids. Germline CDR1 SEHNR, CDR2 FQNEAQ (reference sequence). The CDR3: CASSLVPGQGLYEQYF. Filled out from reference TRBV7-9 and TRBJ2-7, the complete variable domain reads DTGVSQNPRHKITKRGQNVTFRCDPISEHNRLYWYRQTLGQGPEFLTYFQNEAQLEKSRLLSDRFSAERPKGSFSTLEIQRTEQGDSAMYLCASSLVPGQGLYEQYFGPGTRLTVT.

This chain uses TRBV5-1 with TRBJ2-5. CDR3 length: 13 amino acids. CDR1 is SGHRS, CDR2 YFSETQ, per germline. The CDR3 loop reads CASTFWGQETQYF.

This rearrangement joins TRBV20-1 to TRBJ1-4; the TCRdb call, TRBD1, lacks DNA for checking. The CDR3 has 14 residues. The germline gives CDR1 DFQATT, CDR2 SNEGSKA (reference sequence). Here the CDR3 reads CSAERTATNEKLFF.

CDR3 residues: CASRHGQDTDTQYF. V and J are TRBV5-4 and TRBJ2-3; the TRBD1 assignment by TCRdb is unverifiable without DNA. The germline V gene encodes CDR1 SGHNT and CDR2 YYREEE (reference sequence). The length of the CDR3 is 14 residues.

V and J are TRBV20-1 and TRBJ2-3; TCRdb's D gene call, TRBD2, goes unchecked for lack of DNA. CDR1 is DFQATT, CDR2 SNEGSKA, per germline (reference sequence). The CDR3 contains 15 residues. This chain's CDR3 is CSARGTSGSTDTQYF.

The gene calls are TRBV12-3 or TRBV12-4 and TRBJ1-4. The CDR3 extends over 15 amino acids. CDR3 in amino acids: CASSPPGLLNEKLFF.

The chain employs TRBV12-3 or TRBV12-4 and TRBJ2-7; TCRdb reports TRBD1, a call that lacks DNA to check it against. The length of the CDR3 is 14 residues. CDR3 in amino acids: CASSPVRTAYEQYF.

The chain is built from TRBV15 and TRBJ2-1; absent DNA, TCRdb's TRBD2 call cannot be checked. The CDR3 is 19 residues long. Germline CDR1 is LNHNV and CDR2 is YYDKDF (reference sequence). The CDR3 is CATSRDSGVTSGLGNEQFF. The full variable domain, with the rest looked up from reference TRBV15 and TRBJ2-1, is DAMVIQNPRYQVTQFGKPVTLSCSQTLNHNVMYWYQQKSSQAPKLLFHYYDKDFNNEADTPDNFQSRRPNTSFCFLDIRSPGLGDTAMYLCATSRDSGVTSGLGNEQFFGPGTRLTVL.

This chain joins TRBV7-8 and TRBJ2-1; TCRdb picks TRBD1, but there is no DNA to check that call. The CDR3 is made up of 16 amino acids. Per the germline V gene, CDR1 is SGHVS and CDR2 is FQNEAQ. The CDR3 reads CASSLEGERGWNEQFF. Looking up the rest from reference TRBV7-8 and TRBJ2-1 gives the full variable domain: GAGVSQSPRYKVAKRGQDVALRCDPISGHVSLFWYQQALGQGPEFLTYFQNEAQLDKSGLPSDRFFAERPEGSVSTLKIQRTQQEDSAVYLCASSLEGERGWNEQFFGPGTRLTVL.

The rearrangement uses TRBV5-4 and TRBJ2-5. The CDR3 runs to 14 residues. Per the germline V gene, CDR1 is SGHNT and CDR2 is YYREEE (reference sequence). CDR3: CASSPWILQETQYF. The full variable domain, in which reference TRBV5-4 and TRBJ2-5 provide the parts outside the CDR3, is ETGVTQSPTHLIKTRGQQVTLRCSSQSGHNTVSWYQQALGQGPQFIFQYYREEENGRGNFPPRFSGLQFPNYSSELNVNALELDDSALYLCASSPWILQETQYFGPGTRLLVL.

The chain employs TRBV7-2 and TRBJ2-1. The CDR3 contains 15 residues. Germline CDR1 reads SGHTA; CDR2 reads FQGNSA. The CDR3 region is CASSLALVQNNEQFF.

This chain joins TRBV7-2 and TRBJ2-3; TCRdb's D call of TRBD2 is untestable without DNA. This CDR3 has 16 amino acids. Per the germline V gene, CDR1 is SGHTA and CDR2 is FQGNSA. The CDR3 region is CASSPYGSGSTDTQYF.

This chain joins TRBV20-1 and TRBJ1-2; TCRdb proposes TRBD1, but this gene call is untestable without DNA. Germline CDR1 DFQATT, CDR2 SNEGSKA (reference sequence). This CDR3 contains 13 residues. The CDR3 sequence: CSARRGPNYGYTF.

This rearrangement joins TRBV5-1 to TRBJ2-7; TCRdb reports TRBD1, a call that lacks DNA to check it against. Germline V lookup: CDR1 SGHRS, CDR2 YFSETQ. This CDR3 is built from 13 residues. The CDR3 spells CASSAGQGTEQYF.

This chain joins TRBV7-9 and TRBJ1-2; TCRdb indicates TRBD1, and absent DNA this call remains unverified. CDR3 length: 16 residues. The germline gives CDR1 SEHNR, CDR2 FQNEAQ (reference sequence). The CDR3 loop is CASSAPGQGADYGYTF.

This chain links TRBV7-2 with TRBJ1-4. This CDR3 comprises 16 residues. Germline CDR1 and CDR2: SGHTA and FQGNSA. CDR3 in amino acids: CASSLIGQRDSGGLFF.

The chain is built from TRBV9 and TRBJ1-2. There are 15 residues in the CDR3. CDR1 is SGDLS and CDR2 is YYNGEE in the germline V gene. Here the CDR3 reads CASSLGPEPNYGYTF.